This entry concerns a single T cell receptor beta chain. Produced via immunoSEQ multiplex PCR; TCRdb's table is partial and in-frame only. The sample yields some 47,000 clones, roughly 89% seen once. The data stem from a study of blood T cell repertoires in COVID-19. This sequence originates from a man in his 60s with active COVID-19. The specimen sequenced was peripheral blood.

The CDR3 coding sequence is TGTGCCTCCGGGGGGGGCTCCTACGAGCAGTACTTC. Its protein is CASGGGSYEQYF. The chain links TRBV28 to TRBJ2-7; 8 bases line up with TRBD2. Germline CDR1 reads MDHEN; CDR2 reads SYDVKM. After removal of 11 bases from V and 0 bases from J, the junction contained 3 bases not matched to a gene. CDR3 size: 12 residues.